Many counts were recorded for the clone carrying this TCR beta chain. Its antigen remains unidentified. The data were taken from a study of breast tumors, draining lymph nodes, adjacent tissues. A single record per CDR3 protein comes from TCRdb applying MiXCR to the multiplex PCR reads. The sample has about 140,000 distinct CDR3 sequences; 30% to 35% are singletons. The CDR3 loop spans 16 amino acids. J lost 4 bases, V lost 5 bases, and 11 bases had no gene match. Regarding the study as a whole: The lymph node origin of tumor T cells was framed as consistent with a hypothesis, not demonstrated. Tumor and nontumor repertoires were significantly more similar in luminal-like than in basal-like breast cancer. Tumor TCR diversity was below lymph nodes but above nontumor tissue. The data were judged consistent with most tumor T cells coming from lymph node and expanding in tumor.

The lymph nodes were axillary draining lymph nodes from breast cancer patients. The V call is TRBV12-3 or TRBV12-4, the J call TRBJ2-3; 8 nucleotides line up with TRBD1. The TCR was taken from a female donor with breast cancer. Some clones in this sample may be carry-over from other donors' samples. Sequencing was performed on axillary lymph node tissue. The DNA of the CDR3 is TGTGCCAGCAGTCCAGCGTCCGGGACAGGCGCAGATACGCAGTATTTT. It translates to CASSPASGTGADTQYF.